Listed below are T cell receptor beta chains from one sample, sequenced in a study of control samples from healthy donors and cancer patients. Profiling relied on immunoSEQ multiplex PCR, and the TCRdb table lists in-frame clones only, not all of them. In the table there are about 77,000 clones, 80% to 95% of which are singletons. Input material: blood. These receptors all stem from a woman aged 55-75 years in good health. CDR3s include the opening cysteine and the closing phenylalanine or tryptophan. Rows give clone size only sometimes, using once, few, many, or a class for an expanded clone.

cdr3_aa j_call v_call clone_size
CASSVEGGNGYTF TRBJ1-2 TRBV9 .
CATSDIYRDRVNQPQHF TRBJ1-5 TRBV24-1 .
CAWSSGQGSMNEQFF TRBJ2-1 TRBV30 .
CASSILGGQGLTEAFF TRBJ1-1 TRBV19 once
CASSPLRTISGNTIYF TRBJ1-3 TRBV19 .
CASSLRTGNSPLHF TRBJ1-6 TRBV28 .
CASSLWSSYNEQFF TRBJ2-1 TRBV27 .
CASSEAGALTYGYTF TRBJ1-2 TRBV2 once
CASSLNRGDTQYF TRBJ2-3 TRBV11-1 .
CASSNTLAEGPDTQYF TRBJ2-3 TRBV11-3 .
CASSLARDTQYF TRBJ2-3 TRBV11-2 .
CATSDSGTSRTQYF TRBJ2-5 TRBV24-1 few
CASSYRGRVGGTEAFF TRBJ1-1 TRBV19 .
CASSHSDSYEQYF TRBJ2-7 TRBV28 .
CAISESKKAGAGYNEQFF TRBJ2-1 TRBV10-3 .
CASSPGGGRAIDTQYF TRBJ2-3 TRBV9 .
CASSLLTANTEAFF TRBJ1-1 TRBV28 .
CASSPTDPGTEAFF TRBJ1-1 TRBV2 .
CASSPPHGVRYGYTF TRBJ1-2 TRBV18 .
CASRRTSGIQETQYF TRBJ2-5 TRBV27 .
CASSDQGANVLTF TRBJ2-6 TRBV10-1 once
CASAGQETQYF TRBJ2-5 TRBV19 .
CAISPGDFSGNTIYF TRBJ1-3 TRBV10-3 .
CASSLTTDSPLHF TRBJ1-6 TRBV5-4 once
CASSYQLHVGSGANVLTF TRBJ2-6 TRBV7-2 .
CAWRDGTYEQYF TRBJ2-7 TRBV30 .
CASSQGLAGLSASYNEQFF TRBJ2-1 TRBV3-1/TRBV3-2 .
CATSIELNTEAFF TRBJ1-1 TRBV15 .
CASSPESSGNTIYF TRBJ1-3 TRBV18 .
CSLKKGNTGELFF TRBJ2-2 TRBV29-1 .
CASSPRGRGGYGYTF TRBJ1-2 TRBV5-4 once
CASSFRIGPLDGYTF TRBJ1-2 TRBV11-3 .
CASSVPPGPPDNNEQFF TRBJ2-1 TRBV10-1 .
CASNRLANNEQFF TRBJ2-1 TRBV2 once
CASLILAESSYNEQFF TRBJ2-1 TRBV7-9 .
CASSSLVGGELFF TRBJ2-2 TRBV5-1 .
CASSTRWGSGADTQYF TRBJ2-3 TRBV11-3 once
CASSQDNGQGNQPQHF TRBJ1-5 TRBV4-1 .
CASRRLAGDNEQFF TRBJ2-1 TRBV7-3 .
CASRDYPYNEQFF TRBJ2-1 TRBV28 .
CATSDIAGADYNEQFF TRBJ2-1 TRBV24-1 .
CASSLAGRETQYF TRBJ2-5 TRBV5-1 .
CASSLLGPSNYGYTF TRBJ1-2 TRBV7-9 once
CASSQAGTGIEKLFF TRBJ1-4 TRBV4-3 .
CASSLQETQYF TRBJ2-5 TRBV5-1 .
CASSLTGSGNEQFF TRBJ2-1 TRBV5-6 .
CASSEMFLNRDRNNSPLHF TRBJ1-6 TRBV2 .
CASSRNQPQHF TRBJ1-5 TRBV28 .
CASSEMGGASRNIQYF TRBJ2-4 TRBV6-1 few
CASTHNALRRQGSREPQHF TRBJ1-5 TRBV28 .
CASKRSNTEAFF TRBJ1-1 TRBV11-2 .
CASTVPTGLRGYGYTF TRBJ1-2 TRBV28 .
CSVEFPPGGPGETQYF TRBJ2-5 TRBV29-1 .